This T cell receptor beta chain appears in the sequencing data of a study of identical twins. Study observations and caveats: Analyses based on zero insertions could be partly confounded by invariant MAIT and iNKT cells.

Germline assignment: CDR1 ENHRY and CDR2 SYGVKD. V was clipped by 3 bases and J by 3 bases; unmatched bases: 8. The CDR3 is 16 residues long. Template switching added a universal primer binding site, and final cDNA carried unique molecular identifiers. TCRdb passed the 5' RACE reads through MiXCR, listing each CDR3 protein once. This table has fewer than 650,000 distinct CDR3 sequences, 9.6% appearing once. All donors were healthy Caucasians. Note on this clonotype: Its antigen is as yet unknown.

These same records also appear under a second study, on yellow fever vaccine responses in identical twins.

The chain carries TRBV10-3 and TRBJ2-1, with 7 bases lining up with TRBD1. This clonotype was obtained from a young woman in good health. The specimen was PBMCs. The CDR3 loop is CAISDLRQGSYNEQFF. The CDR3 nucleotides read TGTGCCATCAGTGATCTGAGACAGGGTAGCTACAATGAGCAGTTCTTC.